This T cell receptor (beta chain) originates from a study of identifying expanded T cells in peripheral blood. The protocol was immunoSEQ multiplex PCR, while the TCRdb copy is restricted to in-frame clones and leaves out a portion. The profile shows tens of thousands of clones, approximately 85% of them singletons. The CDR3 is made up of 15 amino acids. Losses at the gene ends were 1 base for V and 4 bases for J; bases not matched to a gene: 6. CDR1 is SEHNR, CDR2 FQNEAQ, per germline (reference sequence). This clone was seen more than once but under ten times. The target antigen is unknown. General study results and limits: Over approximately two and four weeks, about 15 and 19 clones changed, versus roughly 1.1 between replicates. Variance in clone template counts between approximately two-week samples significantly increased with total template count across all healthy donors.

No infections or other immune events were documented during collection. The rearrangement links TRBV7-9 to TRBJ2-5, with 7 bases matching TRBD1. Sequenced input: blood. The TCR sequence derives from a person between 18 and 75 years old in good health. DNA of the CDR3: TGTGCCAGCAGCTTAGGGGGGACAGTCTCAGAGACCCAGTACTTC. It yields the protein CASSLGGTVSETQYF.